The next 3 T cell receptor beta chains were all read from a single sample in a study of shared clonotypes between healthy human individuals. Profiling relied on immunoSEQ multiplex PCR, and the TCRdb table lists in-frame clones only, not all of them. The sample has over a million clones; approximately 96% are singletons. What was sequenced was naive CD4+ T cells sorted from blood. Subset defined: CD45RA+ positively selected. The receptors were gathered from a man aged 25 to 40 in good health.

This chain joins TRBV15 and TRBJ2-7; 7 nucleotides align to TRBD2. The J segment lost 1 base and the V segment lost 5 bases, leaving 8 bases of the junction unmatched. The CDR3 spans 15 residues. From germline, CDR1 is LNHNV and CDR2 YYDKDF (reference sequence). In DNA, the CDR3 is TGTGCCACCAGCGTGCTAGCGGCTCCTTCCTACGAGCAGTACTTC. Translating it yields CATSVLAAPSYEQYF.

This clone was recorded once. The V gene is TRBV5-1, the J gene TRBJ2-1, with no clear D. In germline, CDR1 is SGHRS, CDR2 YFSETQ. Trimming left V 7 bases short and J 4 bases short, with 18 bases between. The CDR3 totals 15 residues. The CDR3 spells CASGSDPQDYNEQFF. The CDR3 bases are TGCGCCAGCGGATCAGACCCCCAGGATTACAATGAGCAGTTCTTC.

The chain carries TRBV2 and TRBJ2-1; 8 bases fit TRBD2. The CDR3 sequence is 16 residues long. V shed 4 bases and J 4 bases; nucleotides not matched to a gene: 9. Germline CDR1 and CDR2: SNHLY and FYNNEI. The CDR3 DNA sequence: TGTGCCAGCAGTGTTTGGGTAGCGGGGCTATACAATGAGCAGTTCTTC. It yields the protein CASSVWVAGLYNEQFF.